This T cell receptor beta chain was recovered during a study of CD8 T cells in ankylosing spondylitis. Study-wide results and caveats: Matched synovial fluid from ankylosing spondylitis patients was reported to be enriched for disease-linked clones. Some of these motif variants have turned up before, in reports on reactive arthritis synovial fluid and blood. About 8 highly homologous variants made up a TCR beta motif that seemed to typify ankylosing spondylitis blood.

TCRdb passed the 5' RACE reads through MiXCR, listing each CDR3 protein once. The sample consists of hundreds of thousands of distinct CDR3 sequences, approximately 20% of them appearing once. V was clipped by 4 bases and J by 5 bases; unmatched bases: 9. This CDR3 has 16 residues. Germline lookup yields CDR1 SGDLS and CDR2 YYNGEE. There are a few counts of this clonotype. Antigen unknown. The receptor was derived from a male donor with ankylosing spondylitis or in good health (not recorded which). The sample consisted of blood, either unsorted or a sorted T cell fraction (not recorded which). This sequence joins TRBV9 and TRBJ2-1; 10 bases map to TRBD2. CDR3 sequence (DNA): TGTGCCAGCAGCTCCCGTCTAGCGGGGGTCCACAATGAGCAGTTCTTC. As protein: CASSSRLAGVHNEQFF.